Presented here are 30 T cell receptor beta chains from one specimen sequenced in a study of blood T cell repertoires in COVID-19. Clones were sequenced by immunoSEQ multiplex PCR, and TCRdb holds only the in-frame ones, with some missing. The sample includes roughly 57,000 clones, around 70% of them seen just once. Material for sequencing was peripheral blood. The receptor set was obtained from a woman aged 70 to 79 with acute or convalescent COVID-19.

A few counts support this clone. The chain is built from TRBV30 and TRBJ1-2; D uncertain. Trimming stripped 4 bases from V and 7 bases from J, with 16 bases between. Germline V gene lookup returns CDR1 GTSNPN and CDR2 SVGIG (reference sequence). This CDR3 region has 13 residues. CDR3 DNA: TGTGCCTGGAATAGTCGGACTGATTCTGGCTACACCTTC. It codes for CAWNSRTDSGYTF.

The chain uses TRBV7-9 and TRBJ1-2; tentatively, D is TRBD1 (5 bases). This CDR3 has 13 amino acids. V gave up 2 bases and J gave up 8 bases, with 12 bases separating them. In germline, CDR1 is SEHNR, CDR2 FQNEAQ (reference sequence). The CDR3 DNA is TGTGCCAGCAGCTTACAGGGTCGAGGAGGCTACACCTTC. Its translation is CASSLQGRGGYTF.

The CDR3 coding sequence is TGTGCCAGCAGTGAAGCAGAGGCCCGGGGTGACGCTGAAGCTTTCTTT. Translating it yields CASSEAEARGDAEAFF. The rearrangement joins TRBV6-1 to TRBJ1-1; D is ambiguous. Per germline, CDR1 MNHNS and CDR2 SASEGT. V was pared by 0 bases and J by 6 bases, with 17 bases between. This CDR3 is built from 16 residues.

This rearrangement joins TRBV3-1 (or the pseudogene TRBV3-2) to TRBJ1-5; no definite D call. Trimming stripped 1 base from V and 2 bases from J, with 9 bases between. Looked up from germline, CDR1 is LGHDT and CDR2 is YNNKEL (reference sequence). The CDR3 has 15 residues. The CDR3: CASSQGGLGNQPQHF. CDR3 nucleotides: TGTGCCAGCAGCCAAGGTGGGCTTGGCAATCAGCCCCAGCATTTT.

J is TRBJ1-2 and V is TRBV3-1 (or the pseudogene TRBV3-2); tentatively, D is TRBD1 (6 bases). The germline V gene encodes CDR1 LGHDT and CDR2 YNNKEL (reference sequence). Trimming stripped 4 bases from V and 6 bases from J, with 18 bases between. The CDR3 spans 15 residues. CDR3 in amino acids: CASSLRVGTKDGYTF. CDR3 nucleotide sequence: TGTGCCAGCAGCCTAAGGGTGGGGACAAAGGATGGCTACACCTTC.

V gene TRBV10-3 combines with J gene TRBJ1-2; 7 bases align to TRBD1. Germline V gives CDR1 ENHRY, CDR2 SYGVKD. CDR3 length: 17 amino acids. The trim removed 5 bases at V and 6 bases at J, leaving 18 bases unmatched. As DNA, the CDR3 is TGTGCCATCAGTCTTAGGGCATCAGGGGGTCAAGAACATGGCTACACCTTC. Encoded protein: CAISLRASGGQEHGYTF.

This clone has only a few counts. This rearrangement joins TRBV2 to TRBJ1-5, with D uncertain. V shed 10 bases and J shed 2 bases, with 12 bases lying between them. In germline, CDR1 is SNHLY, CDR2 FYNNEI. This CDR3 spans 13 amino acids. The CDR3 sequence: CATSSTGNQPQHF. CDR3 DNA sequence: TGTGCCACGAGTAGTACTGGCAATCAGCCCCAGCATTTT. Full variable domain (remainder filled in from reference TRBV2 and TRBJ1-5): EPEVTQTPSHQVTQMGQEVILRCVPISNHLYFYWYRQILGQKVEFLVSFYNNEISEKSEIFDDQFSVERPDGSNFTLKIRSTKLEDSAMYFCATSSTGNQPQHFGDGTRLSIL.

The genes are TRBV4-1 and TRBJ1-2; 10 bases are a match to TRBD1. The CDR3 totals 14 residues. J lost 8 bases, V lost 4 bases, and 7 bases had no gene match. Germline CDR1 and CDR2: MGHRA and YSYEKL. This CDR3 reads CASSRDRGLWGYTF. For the CDR3, the DNA is TGCGCCAGCAGCCGGGACAGGGGTCTATGGGGCTACACCTTC.

This clone was seen at least ten times. The genes are TRBV6-6 and TRBJ2-3, with a weak D call TRBD1 (6 bases). Deletions cut 5 bases from V and 0 bases from J, with 15 bases between. The CDR3 extends over 16 amino acids. CDR1 MNHNY and CDR2 SVGAGI come from the germline V gene (reference sequence). This chain's CDR3 is CASSPPTGMSTDTQYF. The CDR3 DNA is TGTGCCAGCAGTCCTCCTACAGGGATGAGCACAGATACGCAGTATTTT.

The rearrangement joins TRBV28 to TRBJ1-2; 9 bases agree with TRBD1. This CDR3 has 15 residues. Trimming cost V 6 bases and J 8 bases; bases outside gene matches: 13. Looked up from germline, CDR1 is MDHEN and CDR2 is SYDVKM. The CDR3 protein is CASRPGQGWMSGYTF. In DNA form, the CDR3 reads TGTGCCAGCAGACCCGGACAGGGGTGGATGTCGGGCTACACCTTC.

In its sample, this clone was seen a few times. This chain connects TRBV9 to TRBJ2-1; TRBD2 matches 10 bases. Germline V gene sequence: CDR1 SGDLS, CDR2 YYNGEE. V shed 2 bases, J shed 8 bases, and the junction held 7 bases outside the gene matches. The CDR3 covers 15 residues. The CDR3, as DNA: TGTGCCAGCAGCGTCGGGACAGCGGGAGGGGATGAGCAGTTCTTC. It codes for CASSVGTAGGDEQFF.

This clone was recorded only once. The rearrangement links TRBV3-1 (or the pseudogene TRBV3-2) to TRBJ1-3; perhaps TRBD1 as D (6 bases). The CDR3 is 16 amino acids. The V gene's germline CDR1 is LGHDT and CDR2 YNNKEL (reference sequence). The germline V and J ends were trimmed by 1 base and 0 bases, with 10 bases remaining between them. The CDR3 coding sequence is TGTGCCAGCAGCCAAGCCGGGACACACTCTGGAAACACCATATATTTT. This gives the protein CASSQAGTHSGNTIYF.

This clone occurred once. The CDR3 sequence: CSVVRDTDNEQFF. The CDR3 region has the DNA TGCAGCGTTGTAAGGGACACTGACAATGAGCAGTTCTTC. The chain links TRBV29-1 to TRBJ2-1, with a tentative D call TRBD1 (6 bases). The CDR3 runs to 13 residues. The V end lost 4 bases, the J end lost 5 bases, and 12 bases lay between the germline ends. The germline V gene encodes CDR1 SQVTM and CDR2 ANQGSEA.

The chain links TRBV30 to TRBJ1-6, with 7 bases aligning to TRBD1. The V and J ends lost 4 bases and 7 bases, in that order; junction bases with no gene match: 13. CDR1 GTSNPN and CDR2 SVGIG come from the germline V gene (reference sequence). The CDR3 has 16 amino acids. The CDR3 protein is CAWTKKGASNNSPLHF. In DNA, the CDR3 is TGTGCCTGGACCAAAAAGGGGGCCAGCAACAATTCACCCCTCCACTTT.

The chain is built from TRBV3-1 (or the pseudogene TRBV3-2) and TRBJ1-5; 7 bases map to TRBD1. Per germline, CDR1 LGHDT and CDR2 YNNKEL (reference sequence). The CDR3 runs 15 residues. Trimming at V came to 1 base and at J to 2 bases, leaving 2 bases not matched to a gene. CDR3: CASSQVGTGNQPQHF. As DNA, the CDR3 is TGTGCCAGCAGCCAAGTCGGGACAGGCAATCAGCCCCAGCATTTT.

J is TRBJ2-6 and V is TRBV30, with 9 bases aligning to TRBD1. The V gene's germline CDR1 is GTSNPN and CDR2 SVGIG (reference sequence). The CDR3 totals 18 residues. V gave up 0 bases and J gave up 1 base; unmatched junction bases: 7. In DNA, the CDR3 is TGTGCCTGGAGTGTAAGCGGGACAGGGAAGTCTGGGGCCAACGTCCTGACTTTC. It codes for CAWSVSGTGKSGANVLTF.

This clone appeared a single time. The V and J genes are TRBV11-2 and TRBJ2-3, with no clear D. CDR3 length: 11 amino acids. V gave up 7 bases and J gave up 4 bases, with 6 bases separating them. Per the germline V gene, CDR1 is SGHAT and CDR2 is FQNNGV. CDR3 region: CASNRADTQYF. CDR3 sequence (DNA): TGTGCCAGCAATCGAGCAGATACGCAGTATTTT.

V gene TRBV7-9 combines with J gene TRBJ2-1, with 7 bases lining up with TRBD1. CDR1 and CDR2 from the germline V gene are SEHNR and FQNEAQ (reference sequence). This CDR3 is built from 17 residues. V dropped 5 bases and J dropped 0; count of bases not matched to a gene: 10. In DNA form, the CDR3 reads TGTGCCAGCAGCCCTCGGACAGGCCTGAGCTCCTACAATGAGCAGTTCTTC. This encodes CASSPRTGLSSYNEQFF.

CDR3 coding DNA: TGTGCCAGCAGCCTCGTTTCGTCCTACGAGCAGTACGTC. This sequence encodes CASSLVSSYEQYV. This chain uses TRBV5-6 with TRBJ2-7; D remains unclear. Trimming took off 4 bases at V and 1 base at J, with 9 bases between the two ends. This CDR3 spans 13 amino acids. Per the germline V gene, CDR1 is SGHDT and CDR2 is YYEEEE.

The rearrangement joins TRBV5-1 to TRBJ1-5; D call uncertain. This CDR3 is built from 15 residues. Per the germline V gene, CDR1 is SGHRS and CDR2 is YFSETQ. Trimming took off 0 bases at V and 2 bases at J, with 9 bases between the two ends. The CDR3 sequence: CASSLDGMGNQPQHF. CDR3 DNA sequence: TGCGCCAGCAGCTTGGACGGGATGGGCAATCAGCCCCAGCATTTT.

The chain is built from TRBV28 and TRBJ1-1; D perhaps matches TRBD1 (5 bases). Looked up from germline, CDR1 is MDHEN and CDR2 is SYDVKM. The CDR3 spans 13 residues. The CDR3 region has the DNA TGTGTAACGGGGGAGGGGAGAAGGACTGAAGCTTTCTTT. Protein product: CVTGEGRRTEAFF.

This chain joins TRBV7-3 and TRBJ2-1; the match to TRBD2 covers 12 bases. The CDR3 is 17 residues long. The germline CDR1 and CDR2 sequences are SGHTA and FQGTGA. Trimming at V came to 5 bases and at J to 6 bases, leaving 11 bases not matched to a gene. The DNA of the CDR3 is TGTGCCAGCAGCCTTACCTTTGGACTAGCGGGGATCAATGAGCAGTTCTTC. Its translation: CASSLTFGLAGINEQFF.

V gene TRBV15 combines with J gene TRBJ2-1; 9 bases align to TRBD1. The CDR3 length is 14 residues. The V and J ends lost 4 bases and 11 bases, in that order; junction bases with no gene match: 9. Germline V gene lookup returns CDR1 LNHNV and CDR2 YYDKDF (reference sequence). The CDR3 reads CATSNDRGFKQQFF. In nucleotides, the CDR3 is TGTGCCACCAGCAACGACAGGGGGTTTAAACAGCAGTTCTTC.

CDR3: CAWSRGTVGYEQFF. The CDR3 DNA follows: TGTGCCTGGAGCCGAGGGACAGTGGGATACGAGCAGTTCTTC. J is TRBJ2-1 and V is TRBV30, with 7 bases fitting TRBD1. J lost 10 bases, V lost 3 bases, and 12 bases had no gene match. Germline lookup yields CDR1 GTSNPN and CDR2 SVGIG (reference sequence). CDR3 length equals 14 residues.

The CDR3 region has the DNA TGTGCCACCAGTGATTTTCAAGGGGCGGGACGCGATACGCAGTATTTT. Translation gives CATSDFQGAGRDTQYF. The J gene is TRBJ2-3, the V gene TRBV24-1, with D tentatively TRBD2 (6 bases). From germline, CDR1 is KGHDR and CDR2 SFDVKD. V was clipped by 1 base and J by 6 bases, with 16 bases between them. The CDR3 has 16 amino acids.

This chain connects TRBV5-1 to TRBJ2-1; TRBD2 agrees at 9 bases. J gave up 9 bases and V 0 bases, and 10 bases lay outside the gene matches. CDR3 length: 16 amino acids. Germline V lookup: CDR1 SGHRS, CDR2 YFSETQ. CDR3 in amino acids: CASSLGGGGASGEQFF. The CDR3 DNA is TGCGCCAGCAGCTTGGGCGGCGGGGGGGCCAGTGGTGAGCAGTTCTTC.

V is TRBV11-2 and J is TRBJ2-1, with 10 positions matching TRBD2. This CDR3 is 18 amino acids long. With V trimmed by 4 bases and J by 0 bases, 9 bases remained unmatched. The V gene's germline CDR1 is SGHAT and CDR2 FQNNGV. The DNA for the CDR3 is TGTGCCAGCAGCTCTCGTACTAGCGGGGCGAGCTCCTACAATGAGCAGTTCTTC. Its translation is CASSSRTSGASSYNEQFF.

The chain's CDR3 is CASSEGRNQPQHF. The DNA of the CDR3 is TGTGCCAGCAGTGAAGGGCGCAATCAGCCCCAGCATTTT. The chain has TRBV6-1 and TRBJ1-5; D is ambiguous. CDR1 MNHNS and CDR2 SASEGT come from the germline V gene. V was shortened by 1 base and J by 2 bases, with 3 bases between the two germline ends. This CDR3 is built from 13 residues.

The V gene is TRBV6-5, the J gene TRBJ1-1, with no clear D. V lost 8 bases and J 2 bases, leaving 15 bases between the germline ends. The CDR3 runs 14 residues. Per the germline V gene, CDR1 is MNHEY and CDR2 is SVGAGI. The CDR3 is CASRMTQTNTEAFF. The CDR3 DNA sequence: TGTGCCAGCCGTATGACTCAAACCAACACTGAAGCTTTCTTT.

This clone was seen more than once but under ten times. V and J are TRBV2 and TRBJ2-1; 9 positions match TRBD1. CDR3 size: 16 residues. J lost 2 bases, V lost 5 bases, and 7 bases had no gene match. The V gene's germline CDR1 is SNHLY and CDR2 FYNNEI. CDR3 sequence reads: CASSPGTGWAYNEQFF. Here the CDR3 DNA reads TGTGCCAGCAGTCCCGGGACAGGGTGGGCCTACAATGAGCAGTTCTTC.